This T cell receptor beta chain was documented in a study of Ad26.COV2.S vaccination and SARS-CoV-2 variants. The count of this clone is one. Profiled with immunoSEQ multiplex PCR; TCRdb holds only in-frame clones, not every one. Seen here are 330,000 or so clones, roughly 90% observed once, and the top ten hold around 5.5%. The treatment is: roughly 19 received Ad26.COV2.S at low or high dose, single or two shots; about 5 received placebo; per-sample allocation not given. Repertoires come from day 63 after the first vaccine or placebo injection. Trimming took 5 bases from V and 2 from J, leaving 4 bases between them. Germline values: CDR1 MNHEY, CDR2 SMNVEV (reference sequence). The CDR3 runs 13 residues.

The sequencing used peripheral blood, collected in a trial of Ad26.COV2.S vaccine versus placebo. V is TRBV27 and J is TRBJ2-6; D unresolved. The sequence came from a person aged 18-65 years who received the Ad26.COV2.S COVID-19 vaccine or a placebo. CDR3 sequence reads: CASSPAGANVLTF. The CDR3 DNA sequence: TGTGCCAGCAGTCCGGCTGGGGCCAACGTCCTGACTTTC.